This TCR beta chain emerged from a study of response to subunit inactivated influenza vaccine (dated by TCRdb to the late 2010s). About the investigation overall: The study used deep quantitative T cell receptor repertoire profiling to track responses to a trivalent subunit inactivated influenza vaccine.

Overall results and qualifications from the work: It was suggested by the authors that each seasonal influenza vaccination may recruit only a limited number of new T cells.

CDR1 and CDR2 were assigned from the germline V gene as SGHRS and YFSETQ. V is cut by 6 bases and J by 2 bases, and the space between the germline ends is 17 bases. Inclusive of the bounding cysteine and phenylalanine, the CDR3 is 15 residues long. The CDR3 DNA has 45 bases and is translated from base 1. On this clonotype itself: There is no known antigen for this receptor. No per-base quality is available; no much larger clone lies one base away.

The library was obtained by RT-PCR. Sequenced using an Illumina HiSeq 2500. The public reads were reprocessed in TCRdb via fastp at Q25 and MiXCR, keeping in-frame beta chains. Each entry is one CDR3 protein sequence, shown with its most common DNA and genes. In this sample the table shows some 500,000 distinct CDR3 sequences, about 25% of which occur a single time. The leading ten clones occupy around 2% of the sample. The sequence derives from a man over 45 who received an inactivated influenza vaccine. Donor details come from another sample of the same person, matched by shared clones. Source: CD4+ T cells sorted from PBMCs, taken about 5 days after vaccination. The rearrangement joined TRBV5-1 to TRBJ2-5, with TRBD1 tentatively as D gene (6 bases match). The CDR3 loop reads CASTRRGQPQETQYF. The sequenced DNA is TGCGCCAGCACTCGAAGGGGACAACCTCAAGAGACCCAGTACTTC.